Listed below are T cell receptor beta chains from one sample, sequenced in a study of blood T cell repertoires in COVID-19. Generated by immunoSEQ multiplex PCR, the TCRdb table keeps only in-frame clones and is missing some. The data hold 150,000 or so clones, with about 73% observed a single time. The sample taken for sequencing was peripheral blood. These receptors were taken from a man at least 80 years old with acute or convalescent COVID-19. CDR3s include the opening cysteine and the closing phenylalanine or tryptophan. Fields, in order: V gene, clone size, D gene, J gene, CDR3 DNA, CDR3 protein. The D gene is left open where the match is weak. A row's size may be missing; if present it is once, few, many or a size class.

TRBV5-4,.,.,TRBJ2-5,TGTGCCAGCAGCCTTGGACATATAGAAGAGACCCAGTACTTC,CASSLGHIEETQYF
TRBV6-6,.,.,TRBJ1-2,TGTGCCAGCAGTCCCTCGGGGATTTCGGGCTACACCTTC,CASSPSGISGYTF
TRBV18,.,.,TRBJ2-2,TGTGCCAGCTCACCACGGGGGCAGGGGAACACCGGGGAGCTGTTTTTT,CASSPRGQGNTGELFF
TRBV11-2,.,.,TRBJ2-1,TGTGCCAGCAGCTTACAGGGGGGTGGGAATGAGCAGTTCTTC,CASSLQGGGNEQFF
TRBV4-3,.,TRBD1,TRBJ2-1,TGCGCCAGCAGCGTACAGGGGAATGAGCAGTTCTTC,CASSVQGNEQFF
TRBV7-9,.,TRBD1,TRBJ2-1,TGTGCCAGCAGCTTAACGTTCCAGGGGGCCGGACCCAATGAGCAGTTCTTC,CASSLTFQGAGPNEQFF
TRBV18,.,.,TRBJ1-1,TGTGCCAGCTCACCCCCGGTCAAGATGAACACTGAAGCTTTCTTT,CASSPPVKMNTEAFF
TRBV12-3/TRBV12-4,once,.,TRBJ1-1,TGTGCCAGCACGTATAACACTGAAGCTTTCTTT,CASTYNTEAFF
TRBV4-2,few,TRBD2,TRBJ2-2,TGTGCCAGCAGCCAAGAGCGACTAGCGGGGGGCGGTGGCACCGGGGAGCTGTTTTTT,CASSQERLAGGGGTGELFF
TRBV19,.,TRBD1,TRBJ1-5,TGTGCCAGTAGGAATACAGGGGGCGCTCAGCCCCAGCATTTT,CASRNTGGAQPQHF
TRBV9,.,.,TRBJ2-1,TGTGCCAGCAGCGTAGGGACTTCCAATAATGAGCAGTTCTTC,CASSVGTSNNEQFF